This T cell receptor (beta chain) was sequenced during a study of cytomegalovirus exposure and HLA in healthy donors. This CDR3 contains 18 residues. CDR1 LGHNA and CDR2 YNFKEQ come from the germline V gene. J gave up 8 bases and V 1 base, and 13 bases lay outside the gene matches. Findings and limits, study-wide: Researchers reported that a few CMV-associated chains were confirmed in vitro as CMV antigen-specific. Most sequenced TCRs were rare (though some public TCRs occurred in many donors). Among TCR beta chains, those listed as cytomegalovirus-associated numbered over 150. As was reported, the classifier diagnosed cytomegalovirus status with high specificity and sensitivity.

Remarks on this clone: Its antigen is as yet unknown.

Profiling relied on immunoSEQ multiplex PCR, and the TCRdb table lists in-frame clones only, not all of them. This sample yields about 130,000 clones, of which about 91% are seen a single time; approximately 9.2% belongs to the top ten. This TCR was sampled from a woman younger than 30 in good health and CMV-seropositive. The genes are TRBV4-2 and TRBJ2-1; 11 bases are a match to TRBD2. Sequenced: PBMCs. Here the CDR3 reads CASSQVALSGGAVDEQFF. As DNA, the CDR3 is TGTGCCAGCAGCCAAGTCGCTCTTAGCGGGGGGGCGGTCGATGAGCAGTTCTTC.